This TCR beta chain was profiled in a study of shared clonotypes between healthy human individuals. This clone has only one observation. Antigen unknown. Study findings and constraints: Naive CD4 clonotypes overlapped across a handful of donors at around 5%.

Once extracted for a subset, genomic DNA was divided evenly among several immunoSEQ plates. Sequencing used immunoSEQ multiplex PCR; TCRdb keeps in-frame clones, though not all of them. The profile shows more than 1,200,000 clones, just under 99% of them singletons. V was shortened by 1 base and J by 2 bases, with 17 bases between the two germline ends. Germline-derived CDR1 and CDR2 are KGHSH and LQKENI. The CDR3 totals 18 residues. The chain carries TRBV18 and TRBJ2-2, with D tentatively TRBD2 (5 bases). The source of this sequence is a man between 25 and 39 years old in good health. Sequenced material: naive CD4+ T cells sorted from blood. Subset meaning: CD45RA+ positively selected. The CDR3 protein is CASSPRVSGSGNTGELFF. CDR3 DNA sequence: TGTGCCAGCTCACCACGGGTCAGCGGTAGTGGTAACACCGGGGAGCTGTTTTTT.